The rows below give T cell receptor beta chains drawn from one sample of a study of CD4+ T cells in melanoma. Clones were sequenced by immunoSEQ multiplex PCR, and TCRdb holds only the in-frame ones, with some missing. The sample contains 120,000 to 150,000 clones, 92% of which appear only once. The receptors shown here come from a human donor with melanoma. The CDR3 runs from the conserved cysteine through the conserved F or W. Fields, in order: V gene, clone size, D gene, J gene, CDR3 protein, CDR3 DNA. A D gene is named only where the DNA matches it firmly. Rows may omit the clone size; those that give it use once, few, many or a size class.

>TRBV18|NA|NA|TRBJ2-5
CASSPQYGETQYF
TGTGCCAGCTCACCACAGTATGGAGAGACCCAGTACTTC
>TRBV4-2|once|NA|TRBJ1-2
CASSLGIDSSYGYTF
TGTGCCAGCAGCCTAGGGATCGACAGCAGCTATGGCTACACCTTC
>TRBV6-5|NA|NA|TRBJ1-1
CASSYRGGGLNTEAFF
TGTGCCAGCAGTTATCGCGGTGGGGGGTTGAACACTGAAGCTTTCTTT
>TRBV15|once|TRBD1|TRBJ2-7
CATSRPGGLSYEQYF
TGTGCCACCAGCAGACCAGGGGGCTTATCCTACGAGCAGTACTTC
>TRBV6-6|NA|TRBD2|TRBJ2-5
CASSRGGNQETQYF
TGTGCCAGCAGCCGGGGAGGGAACCAAGAGACCCAGTACTTC
>TRBV7-9|NA|NA|TRBJ1-4
CASARGGEKLFF
TGTGCCAGCGCGCGCGGGGGAGAAAAACTGTTTTTT
>TRBV7-9|NA|NA|TRBJ1-2
CASSLDTGWGYTF
TGTGCCAGCAGCTTGGATACAGGCTGGGGCTACACCTTC
>TRBV5-1|once|TRBD1|TRBJ2-7
CASSWSGTGNYEQYF
TGCGCCAGCAGCTGGTCCGGGACAGGGAACTACGAGCAGTACTTC
>TRBV6-1|NA|NA|TRBJ2-7
CASSEARQGGYEQYF
TGTGCCAGCAGTGAAGCGAGGCAGGGTGGGTACGAGCAGTACTTC
>TRBV18|NA|NA|TRBJ1-1
CASSPQTVNTEAFF
TGTGCCAGCTCACCTCAGACGGTGAACACTGAAGCTTTCTTT
>TRBV5-1|NA|TRBD2|TRBJ2-7
CASSLTGTSTPYEQYF
TGCGCCAGCAGCCTTACCGGGACTAGCACTCCCTACGAGCAGTACTTC
>TRBV18|NA|NA|TRBJ1-6
CASSPGGSRVDSPLHF
TGTGCCAGCTCACCGGGGGGGTCGAGGGTTGATTCACCCCTCCACTTT